This entry is about one T cell receptor (beta chain). Germline assignment: CDR1 SGHRS and CDR2 YFSETQ. The V gene lost 4 bases and the J gene lost 1 base, with 17 bases spanning the gap. The CDR3 consists of 16 residues. This sample is part of a study of siplizumab effects on memory and regulatory T cells. Assays examined roughly 9.2 x 10^4 TCR templates per sample. Clones were sequenced by immunoSEQ multiplex PCR, and TCRdb holds only the in-frame ones, with some missing. The table has around 100,000 clones, 94% seen once. The source of this sequence is a human donor in good health. V and J are TRBV5-1 and TRBJ1-1, with D perhaps TRBD1 (6 bases). Sample: Tregs sorted from blood. CDR3 protein: CASSVRSGGANTEAFF. CDR3 DNA sequence: TGCGCCAGCAGCGTAAGATCCGGGGGGGCGAACACTGAAGCTTTCTTT.